A selection of T cell receptor beta chains follows, all from one sample in a study of T cells in Graves' hyperthyroidism and ophthalmopathy. TCRdb independently ran MiXCR on the multiplex PCR reads; one entry per CDR3 protein. The repertoire holds almost 600,000 distinct CDR3 sequences, with roughly 50% as singletons. The sample comprised peripheral blood or thyroid tissue (not recorded which). These TCRs come from a woman aged 18-35 years with Graves' hyperthyroidism. Both conserved end residues are part of each CDR3. The D gene is left open where the match is weak. The size field is filled for only some rows; it gives once, few, many or a size class.

abundance | j_gene | len | v_gene | d_gene | CDR3aa | CDR3nt
- | TRBJ1-4 | 13 | TRBV2 | - | CASRGGMNEKLFF | TGTGCCAGCAGGGGGGGCATGAATGAAAAACTGTTTTTT
- | TRBJ1-1 | 14 | TRBV20-1 | - | CSAAPGRLNTEAFF | TGCAGTGCTGCCCCCGGACGGCTGAACACTGAAGCTTTCTTT
- | TRBJ1-5 | 16 | TRBV6-2/TRBV6-3 | TRBD1 | CASGGVWDRGNQPQHF | TGTGCCAGCGGGGGGGTATGGGACAGGGGCAATCAGCCCCAGCATTTT
- | TRBJ2-7 | 13 | TRBV9 | - | CASSLGLGDEQYF | TGTGCCAGCAGCTTAGGGTTGGGGGATGAGCAGTACTTC
few | TRBJ1-3 | 15 | TRBV15 | TRBD1 | CATSRTGGSGNTIYF | TGTGCCACCAGCAGGACAGGGGGCTCTGGAAACACCATATATTTT
many | TRBJ2-7 | 14 | TRBV20-1 | TRBD2 | CSARTSGKTYEQYF | TGCAGTGCTAGGACTAGCGGGAAAACCTACGAGCAGTACTTC
- | TRBJ2-1 | 12 | TRBV7-8 | TRBD1 | CASSLGQGESFF | TGTGCCAGCAGCTTAGGTCAGGGGGAGTCGTTCTTC
many | TRBJ2-3 | 13 | TRBV11-2 | - | CASSLDTSDTQYF | TGTGCCAGCAGCTTAGATACGTCAGATACGCAGTATTTT
- | TRBJ1-5 | 14 | TRBV20-1 | - | CSARDPDRMAPQHF | TGCAGTGCTAGAGATCCGGACAGAATGGCGCCCCAGCATTTT
- | TRBJ2-7 | 14 | TRBV27 | - | CASSLRKVSYEQYF | TGTGCCAGCAGTTTACGTAAGGTCTCCTACGAGCAGTACTTC
- | TRBJ1-1 | 11 | TRBV19 | - | CASQRGTEAFF | TGTGCCAGCCAGAGGGGAACTGAAGCTTTCTTT
- | TRBJ1-6 | 17 | TRBV7-2 | - | CASSATRDSPYNSPLHF | TGTGCCAGCAGCGCGACTAGGGATAGCCCCTATAATTCACCCCTCCACTTT
many | TRBJ2-2 | 14 | TRBV19 | - | CASSIGGNTGELFF | TGTGCCAGTAGTATAGGGGGGAACACCGGGGAGCTGTTTTTT
many | TRBJ1-5 | 14 | TRBV20-1 | - | CSARDKRGGQPQHF | TGCAGTGCTAGAGATAAACGGGGGGGTCAGCCCCAGCATTTT
many | TRBJ1-1 | 14 | TRBV6-5 | - | CASGRGRSNTEAFF | TGTGCCAGCGGAAGGGGCAGATCGAACACTGAAGCTTTCTTT